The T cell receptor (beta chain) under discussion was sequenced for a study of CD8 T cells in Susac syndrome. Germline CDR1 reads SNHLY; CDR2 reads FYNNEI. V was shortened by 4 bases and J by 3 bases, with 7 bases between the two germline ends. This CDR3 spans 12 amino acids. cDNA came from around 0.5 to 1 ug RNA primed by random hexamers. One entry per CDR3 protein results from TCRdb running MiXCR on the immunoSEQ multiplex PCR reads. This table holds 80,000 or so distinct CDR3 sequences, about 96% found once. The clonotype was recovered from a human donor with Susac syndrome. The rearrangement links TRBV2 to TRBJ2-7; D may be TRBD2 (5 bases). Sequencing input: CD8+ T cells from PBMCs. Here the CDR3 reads CASSGGIYEQYV. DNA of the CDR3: TGTGCCAGCAGTGGAGGGATCTACGAGCAGTACGTC.